This note documents a single T cell receptor (beta chain) sequence. Its antigen has not been determined. No quality values exist for individual bases; no much larger clone is one base distant. The data stem from a study of Tregs in tolerant kidney transplant recipients (dated by TCRdb to the late 2010s). Study-level background: Transplants used related donors with nonmyeloablative bone marrow transplantation; mixed chimerism was transient in the human trials. The study used TCRbeta sequencing to identify donor-specific regulatory T cells before combined kidney and bone marrow transplantation, then tracked those cells after transplant. The paper's findings and limits, for the study overall: The study was constrained by small patient numbers, and validation of the findings is required in larger populations and under other immunosuppression protocols. Although technical replication error seemed to be minimal, the question of biological reproducibility was not addressed directly. Donor-specific Treg expansion was found to exceed global Treg expansion in tolerant patients, suggesting antigen-driven rather than nonspecific expansion. Expanding Tregs with activated donor B cells appeared to identify the most biologically relevant and donor-specific TCRbeta repertoire. For some patients, the PCR primers changed as time went on, which meant samples from those patients could not be compared with one another at the nucleotide level.

The sample's time point label is to be understood as: blood sample drawn before combined kidney and bone marrow transplant. Unstimulated Tregs (CD4+CD25+CD127-), CD4+ non-Tregs (CD4+CD25-), CD4 and CD8 cells were FACS-sorted from thawed PBMCs. The patients were several recipients of combined kidney and bone marrow transplants from the ITN036ST trial, and samples were available only from these trial subjects. Healthy control blood was processed by Ficoll density gradient to PBMCs and cryopreserved; patient PBMCs were collected before and after transplant. For TCRbeta CDR3 sequencing, genomic DNA from the sorted cells was extracted using the QIAGEN DNeasy Blood and Tissue Kit. High-throughput TCRbeta CDR3 sequencing, including PCR amplification with bias correction and internal controls, was performed commercially through immunoSEQ. Per the source publication's procedure: A unique productive TCRbeta sequence was defined by the CDR3 nucleotide sequence when primers matched, and otherwise by the CDR3 amino acid sequence together with the Vbeta and Jbeta genes. Sorting error was corrected by removing sequences shared between sorted populations at a frequency ratio of 2:1 or less, and the remaining shared sequences were assigned to the higher population. A sequence counted as donor-reactive if, in CFSE-low cells, the sequence had a frequency of at least 0.01% and was expanded at least 5-fold compared with unstimulated cells. Repertoire divergence was quantified by Jensen-Shannon divergence calculated from the top 100 TCRbeta sequences ranked by frequency. For any sample with multiple sequencing runs, sorting error was corrected in each run separately before the runs were pooled. The immuneACCESS repertoire file appears here via TCRdb, limited to in-frame rearrangements. These files lack a portion of the clones; in checked studies, under half of the deficit traces to unresolved V genes, and the cause of the others is not known. V and J calls and clone size are given by that table; D and trimming were obtained from the DNA. The sample includes around 98,000 clones, with 80% to 95% observed a single time. 0.46% of the sample rests with the top ten.

Trimming costs V 6 bases and J 3 bases, and their ends lie 24 bases apart. Spanning cysteine to phenylalanine, the CDR3 consists of 17 amino acids. Just CDR3 DNA is preserved here, 51 bases in frame from base 1. CDR1 and CDR2, per the germline V gene, are MDHEN and SYDVKM. Sequencing was performed on CD4+ T cells from blood, taken before the transplant. The TCR originated in a human donor who received a combined kidney and bone marrow transplant. In this chain, TRBV28 is recombined with TRBJ2-7, with TRBD1 tentatively as D gene (6 bases match). The DNA sequence reads TGTGCCAGCAGCCTGAACGCCAGGGGCTCACAGGGCTACGAGCAGTACTTC. It specifies CASSLNARGSQGYEQYF.